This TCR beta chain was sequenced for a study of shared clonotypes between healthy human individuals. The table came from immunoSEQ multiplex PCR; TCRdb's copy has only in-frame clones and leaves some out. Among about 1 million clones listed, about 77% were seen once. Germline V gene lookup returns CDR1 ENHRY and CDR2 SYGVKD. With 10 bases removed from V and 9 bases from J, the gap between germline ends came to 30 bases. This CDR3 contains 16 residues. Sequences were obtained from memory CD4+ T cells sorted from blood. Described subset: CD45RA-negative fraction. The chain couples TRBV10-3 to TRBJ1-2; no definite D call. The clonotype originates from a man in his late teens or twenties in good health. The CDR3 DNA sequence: TGTGCCACCCGCCGCCGGCCCCAAGACGGGGTCTCGAGCTACACCTTC. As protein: CATRRRPQDGVSSYTF.